This TCR beta chain comes out of a study of blood T cell repertoires in COVID-19. At the level of the study: COVID-19 samples collected from the United States, Italy and Spain covered acute and convalescent phases.

The method was immunoSEQ multiplex PCR; TCRdb's version includes in-frame clones alone and lacks a portion of them. Of 110,000 to 150,000 clones listed, more than 85% are singletons. Looked up from germline, CDR1 is SGHVS and CDR2 is FQNEAQ. The CDR3 runs 17 residues. V was clipped by 5 bases and J by 0 bases, with 17 bases between them. Sequenced sample: peripheral blood. This clonotype originated in a man in his 60s with active or convalescent COVID-19. The chain couples TRBV7-8 to TRBJ2-4; maybe TRBD2 (6 bases). The CDR3: CASSLPPEGRAKNIQYF. The CDR3 DNA is TGTGCCAGCAGCCTCCCCCCGGAGGGGAGAGCCAAAAACATTCAGTACTTC.